This T cell receptor beta chain was identified in a study of PD-L1 blockade in urothelial cancer. Across the study: Patients with male sex and bladder-origin urothelial cancer accounted for about 85% of the roughly 30 enrolled. Prior exposure to chemotherapy in patients amounted to 0 to 3 regimens received.

Assay used: immunoSEQ multiplex PCR; TCRdb lists only in-frame clones, some missing. The repertoire has fewer than 100,000 clones, around 81% of them found once; the top ten carry 6.7%. Stated time point: pretreatment peripheral blood. This TCR was recovered from a man aged 40-49 years with urothelial cancer. Material: PBMCs, obtained around atezolizumab (anti-PD-L1) treatment.

CDR3 bases: TGTGCCAGCAGCTTAGACAGGTCCTCTGGAAACACCATATATTTT. This codes for CASSLDRSSGNTIYF. The rearrangement joins TRBV7-6 to TRBJ1-3, with a tentative D call TRBD1 (5 bases). This CDR3 is 15 amino acids long. The germline V gene has CDR1 SGHVS and CDR2 FNYEAQ. Trimming cost V 1 base and J 0 bases, with 7 bases left between them.